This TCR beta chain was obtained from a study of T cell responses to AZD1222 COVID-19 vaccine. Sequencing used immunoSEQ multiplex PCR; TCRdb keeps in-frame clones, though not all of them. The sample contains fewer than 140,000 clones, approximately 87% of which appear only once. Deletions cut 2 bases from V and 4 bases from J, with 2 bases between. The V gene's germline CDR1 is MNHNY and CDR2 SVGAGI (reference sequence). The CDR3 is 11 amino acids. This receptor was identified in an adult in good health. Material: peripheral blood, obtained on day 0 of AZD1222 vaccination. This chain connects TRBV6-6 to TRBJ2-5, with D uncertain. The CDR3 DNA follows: TGTGCCAGCAGTTACGCAGAGACCCAGTACTTC. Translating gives CASSYAETQYF.